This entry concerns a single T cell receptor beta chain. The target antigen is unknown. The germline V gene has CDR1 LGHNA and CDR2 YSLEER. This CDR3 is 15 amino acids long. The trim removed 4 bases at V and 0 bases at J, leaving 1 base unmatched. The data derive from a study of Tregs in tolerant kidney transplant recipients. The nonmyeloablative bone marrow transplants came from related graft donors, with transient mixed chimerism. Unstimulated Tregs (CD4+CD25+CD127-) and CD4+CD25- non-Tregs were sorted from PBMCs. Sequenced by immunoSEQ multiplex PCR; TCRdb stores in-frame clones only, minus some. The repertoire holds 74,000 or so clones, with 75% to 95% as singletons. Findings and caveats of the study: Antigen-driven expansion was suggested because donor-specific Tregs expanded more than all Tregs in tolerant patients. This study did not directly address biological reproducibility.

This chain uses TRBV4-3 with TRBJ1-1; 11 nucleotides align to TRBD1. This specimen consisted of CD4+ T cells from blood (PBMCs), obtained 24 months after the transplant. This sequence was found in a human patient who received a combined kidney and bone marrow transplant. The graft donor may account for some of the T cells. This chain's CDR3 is CASSRGQGVNTEAFF. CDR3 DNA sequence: TGCGCCAGCAGCCGGGGACAGGGGGTGAACACTGAAGCTTTCTTT.